The T cell receptor beta chain under discussion was sequenced for a study of T cells after yellow fever vaccination. Study conclusions and caveats: Practically every clonotype that responded to the vaccine could not be detected in sorted memory subsets on day 0.

Looked up from germline, CDR1 is SGHTA and CDR2 is FQGNSA. V lost 2 bases to trimming and J lost 4 bases, with 2 bases between them. The CDR3 extends over 11 amino acids. Template switching by 5'RACE produced TCR cDNA, adding a universal primer site and UMIs. TCRdb re-derived calls from the 5' RACE reads in MiXCR, one entry per CDR3 protein. The repertoire holds fewer than 35,000 distinct CDR3 sequences, with about 10% as singletons. This clonotype was picked up many times. This rearrangement joins TRBV7-2 to TRBJ1-1; no clear D gene. The sequence derives from a man aged 18 to 35 who received the YFV17D yellow fever vaccine. The specimen was PBMCs, either bulk or a sorted T-cell subset (CD4+, CD8+, memory, or dextramer-sorted; not recorded which), collected less than 18 days after the first yellow fever vaccination. In DNA form, the CDR3 reads TGTGCCAGCAGCTTACTCACTGAAGCTTTCTTT. Translating gives CASSLLTEAFF.